A selection of T cell receptor beta chains follows, all from one sample in a study of CD8 T cells in ankylosing spondylitis. From the 5' RACE reads, TCRdb called clonotypes with MiXCR, one entry per CDR3 protein. The profile covers fewer than 400,000 distinct CDR3 sequences, with approximately 8% appearing a single time and less than 15% taken by the ten largest. The sample comprised blood, either unsorted or a sorted T cell fraction (not recorded which). These receptors were taken from a male donor with ankylosing spondylitis. The CDR3 runs from the conserved cysteine through the conserved F or W. D genes are given only for firm matches. Some rows have no size entry. The others give once, few or many, or a class for an expanded clone.

CASSSWGGRYNEQFF TGTGCCAGCAGTTCTTGGGGAGGTCGGTACAATGAGCAGTTCTTC TRBV2 - - TRBJ2-1
CAAGVAGTGELFF TGTGCCGCCGGCGTGGCGGGAACCGGGGAGCTGTTTTTT TRBV10-3 many - TRBJ2-2
CAIKFPNTGELFF TGTGCCATCAAGTTCCCGAACACCGGGGAGCTGTTTTTT TRBV10-3 few - TRBJ2-2
CASSSSGSHTQYF TGTGCCAGCAGTTCTAGCGGGAGCCATACGCAGTATTTT TRBV12-3/TRBV12-4 few TRBD2 TRBJ2-3
CASSWSGQSSYLYGYTF TGCGCCAGCAGCTGGTCCGGACAGAGCAGTTATCTCTATGGCTACACCTTC TRBV5-1 many - TRBJ1-2
CASRERGLSNEQFF TGTGCCAGTAGGGAGAGGGGGCTGTCAAATGAGCAGTTCTTC TRBV19 few TRBD1 TRBJ2-1
CASSRSQRMGDGSYTF TGTGCCAGCAGCCGGTCCCAAAGGATGGGCGACGGGAGCTACACCTTC TRBV11-1 many - TRBJ1-2
CASSTRTGNNSPLHF TGTGCCAGCAGCACAAGGACAGGCAATAATTCACCCCTCCACTTT TRBV9 many TRBD1 TRBJ1-6
CASSQGSIPQYF TGTGCCAGCAGCCAAGGTTCTATTCCGCAGTACTTC TRBV3-1 - - TRBJ2-7
CASSQDFEDRSYNEQFF TGCGCCAGCAGCCAAGATTTCGAGGACCGCTCCTACAATGAGCAGTTCTTC TRBV4-3 - - TRBJ2-1
CASSPRERTDADTQYF TGTGCCAGCAGCCCCCGAGAACGGACAGACGCAGATACGCAGTATTTT TRBV11-3 many - TRBJ2-3
CASRLDNYGYTF TGCGCCAGCAGACTGGATAACTATGGCTACACCTTC TRBV5-1 - - TRBJ1-2
CASSQGRREQFF TGTGCCAGCAGCCAAGGTAGGCGGGAGCAGTTCTTC TRBV3-1 - - TRBJ2-1
CSGEENEKLFF TGCAGTGGCGAGGAGAATGAAAAACTGTTTTTT TRBV20-1 few - TRBJ1-4
CSVEDSGTHPNEQFF TGCAGCGTTGAAGATTCCGGGACACACCCCAATGAGCAGTTCTTC TRBV29-1 many - TRBJ2-1
CSASADNPYEQYF TGCAGTGCTAGCGCCGATAACCCCTACGAGCAGTACTTC TRBV20-1 - - TRBJ2-7
CATSRDNGRYAGELFF TGTGCCACCAGCAGAGATAACGGGAGATATGCCGGGGAGCTGTTTTTT TRBV15 - - TRBJ2-2
CASSLNPGLAGETDEQYF TGTGCCAGCAGCTTAAACCCCGGACTAGCGGGAGAAACCGACGAGCAGTACTTC TRBV7-3 - TRBD2 TRBJ2-7
CASSPTGTGVFGEAFF TGTGCCAGCAGCCCCACCGGGACAGGGGTTTTTGGTGAAGCTTTCTTT TRBV7-2 - TRBD1 TRBJ1-1
CASSLLRGGNQPQHF TGTGCCAGCAGCTTGCTCAGGGGGGGCAATCAGCCCCAGCATTTT TRBV5-6 - TRBD1 TRBJ1-5